The clone carrying this T cell receptor (beta chain) showed up just a few times. At the survey level, the v3.0 immunoSEQ assay was run. Profiled with immunoSEQ multiplex PCR; TCRdb holds only in-frame clones, not every one. Here the sample spans tens of thousands of clones, roughly 82% being singletons. This sample was taken from a study of long-term antiretroviral therapy in people with HIV. Study-level information: The study's earliest collections predate the 2015 immediate-ART recommendation by about a decade.

In the United States, treatment was given to all participants with HIV. V shed 1 base and J shed 5 bases, with 12 bases lying between them. Germline CDR1 is GTSNPN and CDR2 is SVGIG (reference sequence). This CDR3 comprises 15 residues. This TCR was sampled from a man aged 45-60 years with HIV. The chain uses TRBV30 and TRBJ1-6; unclear D gene. The sequences come from unsorted PBMCs, collected 3 years after starting antiretroviral therapy. The CDR3 sequence is CAWSGPRSHNSPLHF. In DNA form, the CDR3 reads TGTGCCTGGAGTGGGCCCCGTTCCCATAATTCACCCCTCCACTTT.